Listed below are T cell receptor beta chains from one sample, sequenced in a study of blood T cells in healthy people across ages. Each CDR3 protein is one row after TCRdb ran MiXCR on the 5' RACE reads. Of nearly 800,000 distinct CDR3 sequences detected, 20% to 25% appear once; the ten largest clones hold approximately 4%. This sample also appeared in a second study, on T cells of mothers and their children.

The sequenced sample was blood. Receptor source: a boy aged 5-17 years in good health. The CDR3 runs from the conserved cysteine through the conserved F or W. A D gene is named only where the DNA matches it firmly.

j_call | d_call | v_call | cdr3_aa
- | - | TRBV5-5 | CASSLSPSRTTNYEQYF
TRBJ1-6 | - | TRBV19 | CASRTTGVSSYNSPLHF
TRBJ2-5 | - | TRBV15 | CATSEQRRQETQYF
TRBJ2-5 | TRBD1 | TRBV6-1 | CASSEEGTGWPLQETQYF
TRBJ2-5 | TRBD2 | TRBV28 | CASRPRPGLAGVRGETQYF
TRBJ1-1 | - | TRBV29-1 | CSVRTIGSTEAFF
- | TRBD1 | TRBV27 | CASSLAGGHEQYF
TRBJ1-5 | TRBD1 | TRBV9 | CASSTGQGAEPQHF
- | - | TRBV18 | CASSPRDKSYEQYF
TRBJ2-2 | - | TRBV29-1 | CSVVGPTGELFF
TRBJ2-7 | - | TRBV12-3/TRBV12-4 | CASSLGAPYEQYF
TRBJ2-1 | - | TRBV20-1 | CSARVGPGSYNEQFF
TRBJ2-7 | - | TRBV11-2 | CASSGLIVPPYEQYF
TRBJ2-7 | TRBD2 | TRBV6-5 | CASSYSKGLAGGRSYEQYF
TRBJ1-1 | - | TRBV6-5 | CASSYSRELVTEAFF
TRBJ2-5 | TRBD2 | TRBV7-9 | CASSPRGGGPLVETQYF
TRBJ2-5 | - | TRBV9 | CASSVYGTYTPTEETQYF
TRBJ2-4 | - | TRBV11-2 | CASSLEGGIGIQYF
TRBJ2-1 | TRBD2 | TRBV10-3 | CAISPSGRVYNEQFF
TRBJ1-2 | - | TRBV4-3 | CASSQDTANYGYTF
TRBJ2-4 | TRBD1 | TRBV28 | CASSPRGSAKNIQYF
TRBJ2-7 | - | TRBV4-1 | CASSQENRVSYEQYF
TRBJ2-5 | TRBD1 | TRBV7-2 | CASSLEPTGVLEETQYF
TRBJ1-2 | - | TRBV20-1 | CSAREPGLRVGGYTF
TRBJ2-3 | - | TRBV7-9 | CASSDTATDTQYF
TRBJ1-5 | TRBD1 | TRBV12-3/TRBV12-4 | CASRAGTARNQPQHF
TRBJ2-5 | - | TRBV5-6 | CASSLWQGETQYF
TRBJ2-2 | TRBD2 | TRBV10-3 | CAISETGLAGELFF
TRBJ2-7 | TRBD1 | TRBV2 | CATNDRGYEQYF
TRBJ2-7 | TRBD2 | TRBV2 | CASKASGSIHEQYF
TRBJ1-4 | - | TRBV7-2 | CASSLGQTATNEKLFF
TRBJ2-7 | TRBD2 | TRBV20-1 | CSANVAGGPLAQYF
TRBJ2-7 | - | TRBV20-1 | CSARNPLAYEQYF
TRBJ2-2 | TRBD1 | TRBV27 | CASRTGNTGELFF
TRBJ1-2 | - | TRBV7-9 | CASSDSLTENYGYTF
TRBJ2-7 | - | TRBV12-3/TRBV12-4 | CASSLAGGQYEQYF
TRBJ1-1 | - | TRBV5-1 | CASSLFSSTTSGGNTEAFF
TRBJ1-5 | - | TRBV4-3 | CASSQSDGNQPQHF
TRBJ2-1 | - | TRBV2 | CASSDRAPGFF
- | TRBD1 | TRBV4-3 | CASSPGQGYHEQYF
TRBJ1-2 | - | TRBV7-9 | CASSALTQGVGGYTF
TRBJ1-5 | TRBD1 | TRBV6-2/TRBV6-3 | CASGGDRANQPQHF
- | TRBD1 | TRBV14 | CASTWGTARNEQFF
TRBJ2-5 | - | TRBV6-6 | CASTRGTPETQYF
TRBJ2-5 | - | TRBV29-1 | CSVERQWSTQYF
TRBJ1-1 | - | TRBV7-3 | CASSLFGRPGSTEAFF
TRBJ2-3 | - | TRBV28 | CASRTAADTQYF
TRBJ2-3 | TRBD1 | TRBV5-1 | CASSWGDRASTDTQYF
TRBJ2-1 | TRBD2 | TRBV12-3/TRBV12-4 | CASSSSLAPNEQFF
TRBJ2-5 | - | TRBV28 | CASSFWVQETQYF
TRBJ2-3 | - | TRBV6-5 | CASSYRQAVRGADTQYF
- | - | TRBV12-3/TRBV12-4 | CASSFNQGRDEQYF
TRBJ2-1 | TRBD2 | TRBV7-3 | CASSLIAGVSYGYNEQFF
TRBJ1-5 | - | TRBV11-1 | CASSLRDGVNHLLRSNQPQHF
TRBJ2-7 | - | TRBV18 | CASSPPVDGVYEQYF
TRBJ1-6 | - | TRBV28 | CASSFSGPPGDSPLYF
TRBJ2-7 | TRBD2 | TRBV27 | CASALAGGHEQYF
TRBJ2-3 | - | TRBV4-3 | CAGSRRRTDTQYF
TRBJ1-1 | - | TRBV11-1 | CASSRRGLDIAFF
TRBJ1-5 | - | TRBV29-1 | CSVVTGDQPQHF